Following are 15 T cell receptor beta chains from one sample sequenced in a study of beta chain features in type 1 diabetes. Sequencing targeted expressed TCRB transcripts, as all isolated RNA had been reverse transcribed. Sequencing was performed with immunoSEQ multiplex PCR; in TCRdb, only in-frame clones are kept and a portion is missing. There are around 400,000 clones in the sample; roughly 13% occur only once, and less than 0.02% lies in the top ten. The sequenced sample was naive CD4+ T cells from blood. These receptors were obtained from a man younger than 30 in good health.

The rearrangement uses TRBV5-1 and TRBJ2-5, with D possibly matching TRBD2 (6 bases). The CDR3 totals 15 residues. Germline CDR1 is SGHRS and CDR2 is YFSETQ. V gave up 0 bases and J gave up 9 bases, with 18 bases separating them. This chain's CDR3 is CASSLASGVTDAQYF. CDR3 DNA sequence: TGCGCCAGCAGCTTGGCCTCGGGAGTTACGGATGCCCAGTACTTC.

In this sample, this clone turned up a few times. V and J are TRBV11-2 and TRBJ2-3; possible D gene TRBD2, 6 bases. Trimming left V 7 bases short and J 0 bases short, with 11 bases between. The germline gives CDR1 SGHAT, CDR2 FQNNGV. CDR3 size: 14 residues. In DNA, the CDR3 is TGTGCCAGCACCCCGGGAGCTAGCACAGATACGCAGTATTTT. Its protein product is CASTPGASTDTQYF.

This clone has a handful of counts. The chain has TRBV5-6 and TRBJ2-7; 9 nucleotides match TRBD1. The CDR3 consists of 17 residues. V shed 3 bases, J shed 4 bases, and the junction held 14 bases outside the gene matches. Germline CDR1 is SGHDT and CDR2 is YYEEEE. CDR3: CASSSIPEDRGLYEQYF. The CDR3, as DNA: TGTGCCAGCAGCTCGATTCCGGAGGACAGGGGATTATACGAGCAGTACTTC.

CDR3: CASSYSWGGQDSPLHF. DNA for the CDR3: TGTGCCAGCAGTTACTCCTGGGGGGGGCAGGATTCACCCCTCCACTTT. The rearrangement uses TRBV6-5 and TRBJ1-6; D is possibly TRBD1 (6 bases). Germline V gene data show CDR1 as MNHEY and CDR2 as SVGAGI. This CDR3 comprises 16 residues. V was pared by 0 bases and J by 8 bases, with 14 bases between.

The CDR3 reads CASSKSGPYNEQFF. CDR3 coding DNA: TGTGCCAGCAGCAAAAGCGGGCCCTACAATGAGCAGTTCTTC. The genes are TRBV7-2 and TRBJ2-1, with D tentatively TRBD2 (6 bases). The ends were cut back, 5 bases at V and 2 bases at J, with 10 bases in the middle. Per the germline V gene, CDR1 is SGHTA and CDR2 is FQGNSA. The CDR3 runs to 14 residues.

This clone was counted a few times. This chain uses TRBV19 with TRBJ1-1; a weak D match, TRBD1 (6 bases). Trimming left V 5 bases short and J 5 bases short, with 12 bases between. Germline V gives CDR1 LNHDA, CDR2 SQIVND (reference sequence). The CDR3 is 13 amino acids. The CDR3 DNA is TGTGCCAGTAGTGTTCTAACAGGGACTGAAGCTTTCTTT. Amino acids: CASSVLTGTEAFF.

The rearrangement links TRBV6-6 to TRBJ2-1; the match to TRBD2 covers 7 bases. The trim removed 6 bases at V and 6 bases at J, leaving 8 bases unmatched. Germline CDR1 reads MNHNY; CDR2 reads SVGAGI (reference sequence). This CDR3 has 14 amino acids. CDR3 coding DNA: TGTGCCAGCAGCCGGGACTACCGCTTCAATGAGCAGTTCTTC. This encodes CASSRDYRFNEQFF.

This chain's CDR3 is CASSPTPGGWNEQFF. CDR3 coding DNA: TGTGCCAGCAGCCCAACCCCGGGGGGGTGGAATGAGCAGTTCTTC. The gene calls are TRBV27 and TRBJ2-1, with 8 bases lining up with TRBD2. V lost 6 bases, J lost 7 bases, and 11 bases stayed unmatched. Germline V lookup: CDR1 MNHEY, CDR2 SMNVEV (reference sequence). The CDR3 has 15 amino acids.

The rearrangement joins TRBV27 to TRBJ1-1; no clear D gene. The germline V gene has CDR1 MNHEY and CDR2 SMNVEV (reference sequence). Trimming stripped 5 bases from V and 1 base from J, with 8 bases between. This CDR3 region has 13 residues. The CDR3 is CASSNRQNTEAFF. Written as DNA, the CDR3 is TGTGCCAGCAGTAATCGACAGAACACTGAAGCTTTCTTT.

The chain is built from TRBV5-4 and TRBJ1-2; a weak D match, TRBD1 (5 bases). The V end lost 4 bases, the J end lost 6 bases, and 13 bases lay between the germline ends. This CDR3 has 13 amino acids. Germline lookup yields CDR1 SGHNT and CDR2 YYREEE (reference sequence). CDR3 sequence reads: CASSAGTSNGYTF. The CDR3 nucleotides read TGTGCCAGCAGCGCGGGGACGAGCAATGGCTACACCTTC.

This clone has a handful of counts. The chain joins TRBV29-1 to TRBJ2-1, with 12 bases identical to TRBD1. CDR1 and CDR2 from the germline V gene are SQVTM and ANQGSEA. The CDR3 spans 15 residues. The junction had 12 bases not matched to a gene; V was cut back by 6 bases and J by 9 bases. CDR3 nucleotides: TGCAGCGTCCAAAGCGGGACAGGGGGCTTGGTTGAGCAGTTCTTC. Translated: CSVQSGTGGLVEQFF.

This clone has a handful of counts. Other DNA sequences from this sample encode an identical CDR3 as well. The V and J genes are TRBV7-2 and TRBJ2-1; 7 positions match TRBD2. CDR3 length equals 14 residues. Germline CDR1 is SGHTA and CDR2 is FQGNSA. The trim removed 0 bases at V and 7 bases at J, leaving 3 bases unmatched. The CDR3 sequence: CASSLAGGLNEQFF. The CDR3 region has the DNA TGTGCCAGCAGCTTAGCGGGAGGGCTAAATGAGCAGTTCTTC.

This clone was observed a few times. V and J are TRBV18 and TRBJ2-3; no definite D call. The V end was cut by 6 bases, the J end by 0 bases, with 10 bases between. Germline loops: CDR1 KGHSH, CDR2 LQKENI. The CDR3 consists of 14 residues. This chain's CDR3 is CASSPIPSTDTQYF. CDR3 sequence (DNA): TGTGCCAGCTCCCCTATCCCGAGCACAGATACGCAGTATTTT.

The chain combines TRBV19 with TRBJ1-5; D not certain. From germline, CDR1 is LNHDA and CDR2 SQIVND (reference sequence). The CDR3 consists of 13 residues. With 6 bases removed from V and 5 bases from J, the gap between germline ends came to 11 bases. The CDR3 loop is CASRFIEDQPQHF. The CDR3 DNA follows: TGTGCCAGTAGATTTATAGAGGATCAGCCCCAGCATTTT.

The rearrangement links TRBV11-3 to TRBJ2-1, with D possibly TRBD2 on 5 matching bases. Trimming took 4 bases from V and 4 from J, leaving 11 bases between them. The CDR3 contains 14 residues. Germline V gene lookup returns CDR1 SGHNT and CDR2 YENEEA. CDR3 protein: CASSSTREYNEQFF. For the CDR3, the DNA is TGTGCCAGCAGCTCCACTAGAGAGTACAATGAGCAGTTCTTC.